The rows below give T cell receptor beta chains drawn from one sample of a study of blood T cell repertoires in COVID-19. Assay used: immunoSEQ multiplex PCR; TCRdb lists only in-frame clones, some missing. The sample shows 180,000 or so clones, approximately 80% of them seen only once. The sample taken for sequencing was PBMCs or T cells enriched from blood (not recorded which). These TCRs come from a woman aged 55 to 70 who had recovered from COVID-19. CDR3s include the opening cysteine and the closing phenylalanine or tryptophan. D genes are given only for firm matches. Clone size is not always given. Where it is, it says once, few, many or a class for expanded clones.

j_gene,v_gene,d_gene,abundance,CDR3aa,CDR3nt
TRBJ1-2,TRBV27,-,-,CASSPIDTYGYTF,TGTGCCAGCAGTCCAATCGACACTTATGGCTACACCTTC
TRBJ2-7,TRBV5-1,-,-,CASSSNPGLTSYEQYF,TGCGCCAGCAGCTCGAACCCTGGACTGACTTCCTACGAGCAGTACTTC
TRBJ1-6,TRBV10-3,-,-,CAISSWRDYNSPLHF,TGTGCCATCAGTTCGTGGAGGGACTATAATTCACCCCTCCACTTT
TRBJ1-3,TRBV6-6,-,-,CASSPQGSGNTIYF,TGTGCCAGCAGCCCGCAGGGGTCTGGAAACACCATATATTTT
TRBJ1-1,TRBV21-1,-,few,CASSRPGLSARGAFF,TGTGCCAGCAGCAGACCGGGACTTTCGGCCCGGGGAGCTTTCTTT
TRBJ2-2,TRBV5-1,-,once,CASQQGSNIGELFF,TGCGCCAGCCAGCAGGGATCGAACATCGGGGAGCTGTTTTTT
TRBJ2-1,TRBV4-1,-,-,CASSQARESYNEQFF,TGCGCCAGCAGCCAAGCTCGGGAGTCCTACAATGAGCAGTTCTTC
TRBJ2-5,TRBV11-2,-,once,CASSRPQGGGETQYF,TGTGCCAGCAGCAGACCACAGGGCGGCGGAGAGACCCAGTACTTC
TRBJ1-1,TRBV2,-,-,CASSEARSGEAFF,TGTGCCAGCAGTGAAGCGAGGTCGGGTGAAGCTTTCTTT
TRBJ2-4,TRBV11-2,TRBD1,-,CASSPRQGPNEAKNIQYF,TGTGCCAGCAGCCCAAGACAGGGACCCAACGAAGCCAAAAACATTCAGTACTTC
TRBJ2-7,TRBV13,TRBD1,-,CASSLYRTGEGEQYF,TGTGCCAGCAGCTTATATAGGACAGGGGAGGGCGAGCAGTACTTC
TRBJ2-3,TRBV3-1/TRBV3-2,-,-,CASSPGHQASDTQYF,TGTGCCAGCAGCCCAGGTCACCAGGCCTCAGATACGCAGTATTTT